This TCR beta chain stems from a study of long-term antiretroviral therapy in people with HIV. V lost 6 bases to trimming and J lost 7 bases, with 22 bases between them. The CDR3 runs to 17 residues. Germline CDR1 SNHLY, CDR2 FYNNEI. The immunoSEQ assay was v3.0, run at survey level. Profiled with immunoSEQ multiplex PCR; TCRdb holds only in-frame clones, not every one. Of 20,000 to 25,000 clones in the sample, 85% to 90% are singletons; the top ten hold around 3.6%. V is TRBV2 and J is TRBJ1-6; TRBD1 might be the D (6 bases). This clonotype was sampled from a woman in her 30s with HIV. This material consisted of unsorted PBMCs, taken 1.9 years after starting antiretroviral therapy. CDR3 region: CASRPIMAGQQNSPLHF. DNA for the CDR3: TGTGCCAGCAGACCGATAATGGCTGGACAGCAAAATTCACCCCTCCACTTT.